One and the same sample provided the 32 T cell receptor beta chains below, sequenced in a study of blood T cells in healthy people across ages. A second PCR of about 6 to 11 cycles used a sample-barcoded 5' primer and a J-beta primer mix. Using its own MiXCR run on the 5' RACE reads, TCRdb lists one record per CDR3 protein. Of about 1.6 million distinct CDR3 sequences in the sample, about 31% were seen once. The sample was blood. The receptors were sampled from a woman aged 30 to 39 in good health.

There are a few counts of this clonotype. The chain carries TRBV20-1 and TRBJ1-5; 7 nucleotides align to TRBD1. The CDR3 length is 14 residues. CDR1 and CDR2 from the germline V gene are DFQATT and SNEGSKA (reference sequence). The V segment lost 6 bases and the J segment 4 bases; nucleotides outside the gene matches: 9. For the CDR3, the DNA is TGCAGTGCCGAGGGGACAGCTATAAATCAGCCCCAGCATTTT. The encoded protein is CSAEGTAINQPQHF.

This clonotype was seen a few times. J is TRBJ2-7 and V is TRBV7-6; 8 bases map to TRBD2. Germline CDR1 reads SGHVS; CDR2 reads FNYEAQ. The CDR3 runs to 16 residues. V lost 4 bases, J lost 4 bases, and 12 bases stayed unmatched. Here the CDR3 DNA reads TGTGCCAGCAGCTCCCGGCCTCTTAGCGGGGATTACGAGCAGTACTTC. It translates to CASSSRPLSGDYEQYF.

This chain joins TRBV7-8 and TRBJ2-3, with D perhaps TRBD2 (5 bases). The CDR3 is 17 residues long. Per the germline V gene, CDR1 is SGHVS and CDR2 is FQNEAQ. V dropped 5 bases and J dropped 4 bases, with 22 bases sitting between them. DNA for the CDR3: TGTGCCAGCAGCCCCACAGTGTTACTAGAGATCTCAGATACGCAGTATTTT. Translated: CASSPTVLLEISDTQYF. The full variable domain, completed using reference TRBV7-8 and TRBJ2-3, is GAGVSQSPRYKVAKRGQDVALRCDPISGHVSLFWYQQALGQGPEFLTYFQNEAQLDKSGLPSDRFFAERPEGSVSTLKIQRTQQEDSAVYLCASSPTVLLEISDTQYFGPGTRLTVL.

The CDR3 region is CAEGHPSKPYEQYF. The CDR3 nucleotides are TGTGCCGAGGGCCACCCGAGCAAACCCTACGAGCAGTACTTC. The genes are TRBV7-9 and TRBJ2-7; the D gene is possibly TRBD2 (5 bases). The CDR3 runs to 14 residues. Germline CDR1 and CDR2: SEHNR and FQNEAQ (reference sequence). Trimming cost V 11 bases and J 2 bases, with 19 bases left between them. The full variable domain, with the rest looked up from reference TRBV7-9 and TRBJ2-7, is DTGVSQNPRHKITKRGQNVTFRCDPISEHNRLYWYRQTLGQGPEFLTYFQNEAQLEKSRLLSDRFSAERPKGSFSTLEIQRTEQGDSAMYLCAEGHPSKPYEQYFGPGTRLTVT.

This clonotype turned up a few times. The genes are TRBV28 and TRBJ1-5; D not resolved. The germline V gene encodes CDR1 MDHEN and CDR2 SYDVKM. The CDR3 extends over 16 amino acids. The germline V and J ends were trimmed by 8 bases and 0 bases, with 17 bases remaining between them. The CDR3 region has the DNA TGTGCCAGCGGAGCTGGGCCCCCCTATAGCAATCAGCCCCAGCATTTT. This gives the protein CASGAGPPYSNQPQHF. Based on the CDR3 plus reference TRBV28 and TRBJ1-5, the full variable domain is DVKVTQSSRYLVKRTGEKVFLECVQDMDHENMFWYRQDPGLGLRLIYFSYDVKMKEKGDIPEGYSVSREKKERFSLILESASTNQTSMYLCASGAGPPYSNQPQHFGDGTRLSIL.

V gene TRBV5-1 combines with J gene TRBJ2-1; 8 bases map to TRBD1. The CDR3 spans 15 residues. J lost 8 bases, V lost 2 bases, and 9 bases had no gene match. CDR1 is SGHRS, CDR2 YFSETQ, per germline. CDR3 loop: CASSLRAGGMYEQFF. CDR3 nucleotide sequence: TGCGCCAGCAGCTTACGTGCAGGGGGCATGTATGAGCAGTTCTTC.

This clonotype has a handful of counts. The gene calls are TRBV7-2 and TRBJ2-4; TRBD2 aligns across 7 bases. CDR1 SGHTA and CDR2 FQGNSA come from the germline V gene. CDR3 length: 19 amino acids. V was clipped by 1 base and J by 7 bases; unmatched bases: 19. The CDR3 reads CASSLVPRWGEGLGNIQYF. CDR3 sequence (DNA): TGTGCCAGCAGCTTAGTCCCCCGGTGGGGGGAGGGCCTGGGGAACATTCAGTACTTC.

The CDR3 loop is CASSLSDRREQYF. DNA for the CDR3: TGTGCCAGCAGCCTTTCAGACAGACGGGAGCAGTACTTC. The chain links TRBV6-1 to TRBJ2-7; TRBD1 is a possible D gene (5 bases). Per the germline V gene, CDR1 is MNHNS and CDR2 is SASEGT. The CDR3 loop spans 13 amino acids. Deletions cut 6 bases from V and 7 bases from J, with 16 bases between.

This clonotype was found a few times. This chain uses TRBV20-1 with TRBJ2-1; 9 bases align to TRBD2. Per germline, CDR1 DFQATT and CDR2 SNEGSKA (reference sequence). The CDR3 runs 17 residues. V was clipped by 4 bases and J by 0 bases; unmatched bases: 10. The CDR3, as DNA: TGCAGTGCTAATGGTAGCGGGAGAAAATTCTCCTACAATGAGCAGTTCTTC. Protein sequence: CSANGSGRKFSYNEQFF.

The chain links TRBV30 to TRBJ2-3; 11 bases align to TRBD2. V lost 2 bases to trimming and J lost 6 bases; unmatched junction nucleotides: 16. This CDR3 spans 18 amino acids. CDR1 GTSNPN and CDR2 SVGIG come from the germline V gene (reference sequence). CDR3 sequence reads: CAWSILSGGAAVWDTQYF. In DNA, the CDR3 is TGTGCCTGGAGTATCCTTAGCGGGGGGGCGGCGGTATGGGATACGCAGTATTTT.

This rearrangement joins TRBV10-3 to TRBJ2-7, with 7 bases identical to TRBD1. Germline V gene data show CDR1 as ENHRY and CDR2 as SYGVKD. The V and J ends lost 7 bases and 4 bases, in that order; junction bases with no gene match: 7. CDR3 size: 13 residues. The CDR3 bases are TGTGCCATCAAGGGGACAGCAGATTACGAGCAGTACTTC. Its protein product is CAIKGTADYEQYF.

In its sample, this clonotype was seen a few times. The CDR3 protein is CASSRSFVAGGFNEQFF. CDR3 sequence (DNA): TGTGCCAGCAGCCGTTCATTTGTAGCGGGGGGTTTCAATGAGCAGTTCTTC. V and J are TRBV4-2 and TRBJ2-1; 10 bases match TRBD2. Germline values: CDR1 LGHNA, CDR2 YNFKEQ. The CDR3 has 17 residues. With V trimmed by 4 bases and J by 6 bases, 12 bases remained unmatched.

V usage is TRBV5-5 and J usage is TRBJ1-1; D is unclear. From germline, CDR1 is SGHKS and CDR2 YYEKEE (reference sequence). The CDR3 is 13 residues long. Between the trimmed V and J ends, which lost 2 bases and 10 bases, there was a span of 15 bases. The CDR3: CASSFDRMRTAFF. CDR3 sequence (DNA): TGTGCCAGCAGCTTTGACCGAATGAGAACAGCTTTCTTT. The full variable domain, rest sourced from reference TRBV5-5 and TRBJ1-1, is DAGVTQSPTHLIKTRGQQVTLRCSPISGHKSVSWYQQVLGQGPQFIFQYYEKEERGRGNFPDRFSARQFPNYSSELNVNALLLGDSALYLCASSFDRMRTAFFGQGTRLTVV.

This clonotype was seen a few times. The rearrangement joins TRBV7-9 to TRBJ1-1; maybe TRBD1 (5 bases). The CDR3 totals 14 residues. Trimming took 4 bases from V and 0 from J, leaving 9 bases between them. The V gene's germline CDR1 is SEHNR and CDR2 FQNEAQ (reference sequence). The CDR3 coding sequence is TGTGCCAGCAGCTCGACAGAGATGAACACTGAAGCTTTCTTT. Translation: CASSSTEMNTEAFF. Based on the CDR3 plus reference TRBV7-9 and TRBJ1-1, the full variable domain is DTGVSQNPRHKITKRGQNVTFRCDPISEHNRLYWYRQTLGQGPEFLTYFQNEAQLEKSRLLSDRFSAERPKGSFSTLEIQRTEQGDSAMYLCASSSTEMNTEAFFGQGTRLTVV.

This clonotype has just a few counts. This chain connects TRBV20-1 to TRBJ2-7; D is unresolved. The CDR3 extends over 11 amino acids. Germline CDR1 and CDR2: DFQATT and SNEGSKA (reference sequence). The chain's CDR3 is CRLGPPYEQYF. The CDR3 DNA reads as TGCAGGTTGGGTCCACCCTACGAGCAGTACTTC.

CDR3 coding DNA: TGCAGTGCCCGGTCCCAATACGAGCAGTACTTC. Amino acid sequence: CSARSQYEQYF. The chain carries TRBV20-1 and TRBJ2-7; D gene unclear. Per germline, CDR1 DFQATT and CDR2 SNEGSKA (reference sequence). V was shortened by 6 bases and J by 4 bases, with 10 bases between the two germline ends. The CDR3 extends over 11 amino acids.

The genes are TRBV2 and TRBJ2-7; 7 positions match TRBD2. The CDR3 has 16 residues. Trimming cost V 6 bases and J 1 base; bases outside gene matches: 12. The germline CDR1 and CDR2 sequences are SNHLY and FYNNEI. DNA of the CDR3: TGTGCCAGCAGCGGTACGGGACCAGCGGGGTCCTACGAGCAGTACTTC. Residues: CASSGTGPAGSYEQYF. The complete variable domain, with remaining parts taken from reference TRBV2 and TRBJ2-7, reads EPEVTQTPSHQVTQMGQEVILRCVPISNHLYFYWYRQILGQKVEFLVSFYNNEISEKSEIFDDQFSVERPDGSNFTLKIRSTKLEDSAMYFCASSGTGPAGSYEQYFGPGTRLTVT.

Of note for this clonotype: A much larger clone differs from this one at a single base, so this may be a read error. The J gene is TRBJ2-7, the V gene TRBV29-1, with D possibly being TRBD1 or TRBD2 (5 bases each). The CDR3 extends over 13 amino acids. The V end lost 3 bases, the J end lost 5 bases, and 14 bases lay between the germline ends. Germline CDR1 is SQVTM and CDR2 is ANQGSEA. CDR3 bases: TGCAGCGTTGAGATGCCAGGGAGAAACGAGCAGTACTTC. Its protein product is CSVEMPGRNEQYF.

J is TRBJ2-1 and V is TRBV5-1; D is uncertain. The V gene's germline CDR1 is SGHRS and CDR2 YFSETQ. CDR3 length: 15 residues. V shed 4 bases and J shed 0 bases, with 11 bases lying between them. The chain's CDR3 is CASSPQVDSYNEQFF. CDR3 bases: TGCGCCAGCAGCCCACAAGTTGACTCCTACAATGAGCAGTTCTTC.

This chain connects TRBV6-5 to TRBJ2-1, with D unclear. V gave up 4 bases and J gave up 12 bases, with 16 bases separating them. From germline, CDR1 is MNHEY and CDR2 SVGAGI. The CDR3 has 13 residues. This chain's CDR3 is CASSLAAYHGQFF. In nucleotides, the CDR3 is TGTGCCAGCAGTTTGGCAGCCTACCATGGGCAGTTCTTC.

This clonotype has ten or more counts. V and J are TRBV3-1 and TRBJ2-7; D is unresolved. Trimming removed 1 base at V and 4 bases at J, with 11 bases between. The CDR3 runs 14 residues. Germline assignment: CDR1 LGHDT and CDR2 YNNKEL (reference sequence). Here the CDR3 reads CASSQVVGVYEQYF. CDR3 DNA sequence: TGTGCCAGCAGCCAAGTGGTTGGAGTATACGAGCAGTACTTC.

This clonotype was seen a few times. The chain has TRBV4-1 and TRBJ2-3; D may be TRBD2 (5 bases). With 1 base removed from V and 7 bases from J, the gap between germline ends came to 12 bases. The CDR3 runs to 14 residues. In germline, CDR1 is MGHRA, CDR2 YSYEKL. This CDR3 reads CASSQGEREYTQYF. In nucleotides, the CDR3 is TGCGCCAGCAGCCAAGGAGAAAGGGAGTATACGCAGTATTTT.

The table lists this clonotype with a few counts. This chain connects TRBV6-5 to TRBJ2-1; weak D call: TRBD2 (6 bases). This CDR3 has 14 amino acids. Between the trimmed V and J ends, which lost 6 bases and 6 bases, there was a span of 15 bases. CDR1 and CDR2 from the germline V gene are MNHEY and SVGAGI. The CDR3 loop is CASSQGLAANEQFF. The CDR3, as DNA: TGTGCCAGCAGCCAGGGACTCGCCGCCAATGAGCAGTTCTTC.

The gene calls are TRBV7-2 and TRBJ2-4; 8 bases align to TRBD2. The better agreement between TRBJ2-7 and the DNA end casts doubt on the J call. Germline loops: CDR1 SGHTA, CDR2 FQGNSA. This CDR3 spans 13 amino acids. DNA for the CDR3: TGTGCCAGCAGTCAGCGGGAGCGGGACGAGCAGTACTTC. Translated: CASSQRERDEQYF.

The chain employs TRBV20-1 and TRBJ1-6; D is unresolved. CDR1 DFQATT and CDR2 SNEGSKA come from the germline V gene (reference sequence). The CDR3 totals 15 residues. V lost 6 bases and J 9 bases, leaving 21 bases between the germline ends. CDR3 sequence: CSAKSRVGGSSPLHF. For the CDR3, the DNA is TGCAGTGCCAAGAGTCGGGTCGGAGGGAGTTCACCCCTCCACTTT.

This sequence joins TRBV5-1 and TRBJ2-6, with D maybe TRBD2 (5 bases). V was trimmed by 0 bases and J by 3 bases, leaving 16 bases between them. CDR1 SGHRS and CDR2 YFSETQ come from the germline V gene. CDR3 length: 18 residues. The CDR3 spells CASSLEVPGGGGANVLTF. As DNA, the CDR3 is TGCGCCAGCAGCTTGGAGGTTCCAGGAGGCGGTGGGGCCAACGTCCTGACTTTC. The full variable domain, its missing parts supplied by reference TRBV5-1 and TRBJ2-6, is KAGVTQTPRYLIKTRGQQVTLSCSPISGHRSVSWYQQTPGQGLQFLFEYFSETQRNKGNFPGRFSGRQFSNSRSEMNVSTLELGDSALYLCASSLEVPGGGGANVLTFGAGSRLTVL.

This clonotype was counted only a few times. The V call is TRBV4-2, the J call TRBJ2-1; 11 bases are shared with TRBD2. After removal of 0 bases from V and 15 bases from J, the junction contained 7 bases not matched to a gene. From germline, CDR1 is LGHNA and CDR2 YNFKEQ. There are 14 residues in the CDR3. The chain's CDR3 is CASSQDRLAGLLFF. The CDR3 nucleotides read TGTGCCAGCAGCCAAGATCGACTAGCGGGACTCCTGTTCTTC.

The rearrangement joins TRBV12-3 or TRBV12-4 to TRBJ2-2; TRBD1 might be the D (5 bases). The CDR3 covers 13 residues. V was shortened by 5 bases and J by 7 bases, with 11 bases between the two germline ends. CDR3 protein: CASSPNRNGELFF. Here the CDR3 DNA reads TGTGCCAGCAGTCCCAACAGGAACGGGGAGCTGTTTTTT.

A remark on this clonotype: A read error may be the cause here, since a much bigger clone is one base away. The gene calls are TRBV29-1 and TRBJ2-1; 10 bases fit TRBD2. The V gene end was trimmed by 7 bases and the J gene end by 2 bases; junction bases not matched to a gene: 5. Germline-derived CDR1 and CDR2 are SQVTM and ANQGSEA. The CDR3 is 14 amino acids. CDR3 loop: CSGEAGGPYNEQFF. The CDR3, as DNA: TGCAGCGGGGAAGCGGGAGGGCCCTACAATGAGCAGTTCTTC.

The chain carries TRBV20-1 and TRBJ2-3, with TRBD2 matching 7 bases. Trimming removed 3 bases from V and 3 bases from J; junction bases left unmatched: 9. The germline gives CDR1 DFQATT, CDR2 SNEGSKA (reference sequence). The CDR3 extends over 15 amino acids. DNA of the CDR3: TGCAGTGCTAGTCATCCGGGAGGAGGTACAGATACGCAGTATTTT. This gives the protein CSASHPGGGTDTQYF.

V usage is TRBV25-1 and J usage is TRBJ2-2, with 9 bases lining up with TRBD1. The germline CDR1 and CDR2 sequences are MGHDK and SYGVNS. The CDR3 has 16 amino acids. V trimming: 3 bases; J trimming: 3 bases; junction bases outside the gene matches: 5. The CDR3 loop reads CASSDPGQGYTGELFF. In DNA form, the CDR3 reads TGTGCCAGCAGTGACCCGGGACAGGGTTACACCGGGGAGCTGTTTTTT.

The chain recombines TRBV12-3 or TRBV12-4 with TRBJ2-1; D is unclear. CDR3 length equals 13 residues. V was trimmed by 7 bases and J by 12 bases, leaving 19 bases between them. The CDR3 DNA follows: TGTGCCAGCACCCTACACGGTCGAGGAGCGCAGTTCTTC. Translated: CASTLHGRGAQFF.